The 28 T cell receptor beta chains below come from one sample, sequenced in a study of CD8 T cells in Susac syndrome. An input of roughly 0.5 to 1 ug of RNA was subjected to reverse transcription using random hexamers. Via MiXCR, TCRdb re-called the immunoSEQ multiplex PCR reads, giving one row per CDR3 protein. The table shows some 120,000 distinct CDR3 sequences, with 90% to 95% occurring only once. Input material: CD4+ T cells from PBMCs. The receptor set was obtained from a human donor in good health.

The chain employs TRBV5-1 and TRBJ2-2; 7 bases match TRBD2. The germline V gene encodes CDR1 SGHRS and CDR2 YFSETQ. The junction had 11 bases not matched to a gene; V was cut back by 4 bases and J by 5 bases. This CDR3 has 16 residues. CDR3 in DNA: TGCGCCAGCAGCGGGGTTGCGGGAGTACGGACCGGGGAGCTGTTTTTT. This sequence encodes CASSGVAGVRTGELFF.

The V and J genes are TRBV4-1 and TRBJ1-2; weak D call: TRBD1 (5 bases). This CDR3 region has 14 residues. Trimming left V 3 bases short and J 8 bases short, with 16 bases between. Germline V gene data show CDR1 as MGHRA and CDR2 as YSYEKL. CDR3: CASSQAGTSGGYTF. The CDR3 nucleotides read TGCGCCAGCAGCCAGGCCGGGACCTCGGGGGGCTACACCTTC.

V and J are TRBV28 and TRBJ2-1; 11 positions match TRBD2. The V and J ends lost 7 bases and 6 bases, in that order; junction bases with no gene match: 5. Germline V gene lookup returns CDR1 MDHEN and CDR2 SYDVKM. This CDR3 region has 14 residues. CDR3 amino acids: CASTSSGRPNEQFF. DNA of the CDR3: TGTGCCAGCACCTCTAGCGGGAGGCCCAATGAGCAGTTCTTC.

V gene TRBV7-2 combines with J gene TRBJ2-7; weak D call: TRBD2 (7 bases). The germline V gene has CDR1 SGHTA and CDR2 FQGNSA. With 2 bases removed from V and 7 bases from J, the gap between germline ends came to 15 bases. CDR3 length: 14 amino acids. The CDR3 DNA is TGTGCCAGCAGCTTAAGGGGGAGGGCCAGGGAGCAGTACTTC. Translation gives CASSLRGRAREQYF.

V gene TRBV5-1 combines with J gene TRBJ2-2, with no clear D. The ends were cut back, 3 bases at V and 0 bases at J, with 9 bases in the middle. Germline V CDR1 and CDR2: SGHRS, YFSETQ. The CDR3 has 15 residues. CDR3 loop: CASSSRASNTGELFF. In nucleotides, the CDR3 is TGCGCCAGCAGCTCCAGAGCCTCGAACACCGGGGAGCTGTTTTTT. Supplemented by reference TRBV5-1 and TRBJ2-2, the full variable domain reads KAGVTQTPRYLIKTRGQQVTLSCSPISGHRSVSWYQQTPGQGLQFLFEYFSETQRNKGNFPGRFSGRQFSNSRSEMNVSTLELGDSALYLCASSSRASNTGELFFGEGSRLTVL.

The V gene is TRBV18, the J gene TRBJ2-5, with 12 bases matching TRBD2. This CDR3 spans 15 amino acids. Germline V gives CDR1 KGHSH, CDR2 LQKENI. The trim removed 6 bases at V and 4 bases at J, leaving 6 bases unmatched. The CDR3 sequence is CASSASLAGGETQYF. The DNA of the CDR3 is TGTGCCAGCTCGGCCTCACTAGCGGGAGGAGAGACCCAGTACTTC.

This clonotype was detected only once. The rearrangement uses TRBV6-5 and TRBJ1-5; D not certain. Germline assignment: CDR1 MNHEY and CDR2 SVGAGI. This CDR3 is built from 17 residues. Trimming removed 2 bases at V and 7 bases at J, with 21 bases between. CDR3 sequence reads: CASSYPTFRQDGQPQHF. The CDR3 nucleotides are TGTGCCAGCAGTTACCCTACATTCCGCCAGGATGGGCAGCCCCAGCATTTT.

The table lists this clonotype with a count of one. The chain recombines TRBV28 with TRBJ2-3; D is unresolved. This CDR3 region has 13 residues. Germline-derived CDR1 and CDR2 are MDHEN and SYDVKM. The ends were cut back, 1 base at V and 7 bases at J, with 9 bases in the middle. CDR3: CASSLSVPYTQYF. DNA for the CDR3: TGTGCCAGCAGTTTATCGGTTCCCTATACGCAGTATTTT.

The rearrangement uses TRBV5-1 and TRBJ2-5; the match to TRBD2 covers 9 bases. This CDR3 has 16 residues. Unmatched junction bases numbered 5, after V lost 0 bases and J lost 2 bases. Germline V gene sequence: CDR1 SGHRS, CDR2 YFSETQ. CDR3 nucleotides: TGCGCCAGCAGCTTGGGTCCAGCGGGAGGTCAAGAGACCCAGTACTTC. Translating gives CASSLGPAGGQETQYF.

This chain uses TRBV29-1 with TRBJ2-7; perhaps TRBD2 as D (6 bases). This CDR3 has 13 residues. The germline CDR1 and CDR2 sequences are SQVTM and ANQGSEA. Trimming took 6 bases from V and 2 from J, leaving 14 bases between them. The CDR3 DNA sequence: TGCAGCGTCGGGGACGGGAGCGCCTACGAGCAGTACTTC. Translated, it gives CSVGDGSAYEQYF.

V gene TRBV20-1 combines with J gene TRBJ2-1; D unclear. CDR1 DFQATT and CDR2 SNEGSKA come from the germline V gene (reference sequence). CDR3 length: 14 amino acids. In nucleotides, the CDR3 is TGCAGCCAACTTCGAGTAGACGGAATGAATGAGCAGTTCTTC. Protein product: CSQLRVDGMNEQFF.

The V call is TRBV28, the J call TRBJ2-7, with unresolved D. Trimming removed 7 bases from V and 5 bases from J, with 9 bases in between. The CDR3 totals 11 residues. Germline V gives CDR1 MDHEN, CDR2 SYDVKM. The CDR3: CASTSLHEQYF. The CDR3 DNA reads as TGTGCCAGCACGTCCCTCCACGAGCAGTACTTC.

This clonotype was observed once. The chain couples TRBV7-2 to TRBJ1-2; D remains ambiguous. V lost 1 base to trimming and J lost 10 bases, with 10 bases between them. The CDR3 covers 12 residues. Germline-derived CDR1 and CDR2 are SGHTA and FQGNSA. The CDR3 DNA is TGTGCCAGCAGCTTAGGGCAGAACCTCTACACCTTC. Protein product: CASSLGQNLYTF.

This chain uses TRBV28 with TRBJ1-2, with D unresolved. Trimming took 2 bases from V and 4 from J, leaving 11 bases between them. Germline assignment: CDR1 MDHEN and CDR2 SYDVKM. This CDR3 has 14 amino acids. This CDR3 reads CASSLDGSGYGYTF. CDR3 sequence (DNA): TGTGCCAGCAGTTTAGACGGTAGCGGCTATGGCTACACCTTC.

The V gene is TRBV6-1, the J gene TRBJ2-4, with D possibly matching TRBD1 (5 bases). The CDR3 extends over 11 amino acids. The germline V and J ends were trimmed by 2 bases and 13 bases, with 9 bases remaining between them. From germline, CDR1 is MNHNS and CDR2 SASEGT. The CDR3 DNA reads TGTGCCAGCAGTGAAACTGCAGGGCAGTACTTC. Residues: CASSETAGQYF.

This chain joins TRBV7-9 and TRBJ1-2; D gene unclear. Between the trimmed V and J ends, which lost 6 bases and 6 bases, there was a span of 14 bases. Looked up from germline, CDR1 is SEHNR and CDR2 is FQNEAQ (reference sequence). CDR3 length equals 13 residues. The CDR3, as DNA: TGTGCCAGCAGTTTCCGGGAGGGCAATGGCTACACCTTC. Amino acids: CASSFREGNGYTF.

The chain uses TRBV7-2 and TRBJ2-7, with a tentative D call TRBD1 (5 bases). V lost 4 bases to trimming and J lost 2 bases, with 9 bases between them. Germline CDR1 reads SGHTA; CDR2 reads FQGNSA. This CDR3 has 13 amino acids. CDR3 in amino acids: CASSSRQTYEQYF. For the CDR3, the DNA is TGTGCCAGCAGCTCCAGACAGACCTACGAGCAGTACTTC.

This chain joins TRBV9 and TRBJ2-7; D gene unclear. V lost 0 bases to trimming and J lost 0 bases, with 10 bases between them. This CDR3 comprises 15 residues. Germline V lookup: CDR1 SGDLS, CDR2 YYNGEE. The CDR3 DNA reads TGTGCCAGCAGCGTAGAGGGTAGCAGCTCCTACGAGCAGTACTTC. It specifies CASSVEGSSSYEQYF.

For the CDR3, the DNA is TGTGCCAGCAGTTTGACAGGGGCCTATGGCTACACCTTC. This sequence encodes CASSLTGAYGYTF. The chain couples TRBV28 to TRBJ1-2; 8 nucleotides line up with TRBD1. Germline CDR1 is MDHEN and CDR2 is SYDVKM. The CDR3 loop spans 13 amino acids. V was pared by 3 bases and J by 4 bases, with 1 base of the junction left unmatched.

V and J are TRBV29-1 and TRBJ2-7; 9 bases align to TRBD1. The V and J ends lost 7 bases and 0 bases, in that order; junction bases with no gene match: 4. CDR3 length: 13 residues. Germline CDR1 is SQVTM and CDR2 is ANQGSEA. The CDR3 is CSAGQGSSYEQYF. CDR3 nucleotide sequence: TGCAGCGCGGGACAGGGAAGCTCCTACGAGCAGTACTTC.

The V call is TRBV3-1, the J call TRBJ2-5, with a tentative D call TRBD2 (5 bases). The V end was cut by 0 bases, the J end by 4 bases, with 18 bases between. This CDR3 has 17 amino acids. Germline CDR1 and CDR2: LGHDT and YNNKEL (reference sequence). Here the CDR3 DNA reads TGTGCCAGCAGCCAAGATAGGATCCTAGCACTTAGAGAGACCCAGTACTTC. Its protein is CASSQDRILALRETQYF.

Here the CDR3 DNA reads TGTGCCAGCAGTTTATATGGGGTCACTAATGAAAAACTGTTTTTT. Translated: CASSLYGVTNEKLFF. J is TRBJ1-4 and V is TRBV27; D uncertain. The V gene lost 1 base and the J gene lost 2 bases, with 8 bases spanning the gap. The CDR3 has 15 amino acids. Per germline, CDR1 MNHEY and CDR2 SMNVEV (reference sequence).

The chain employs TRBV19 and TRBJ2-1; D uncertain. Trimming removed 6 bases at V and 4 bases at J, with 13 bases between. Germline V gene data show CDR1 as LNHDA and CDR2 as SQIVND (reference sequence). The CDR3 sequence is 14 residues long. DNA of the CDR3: TGTGCCAGTAGCCACGGACGCGATTACAATGAGCAGTTCTTC. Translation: CASSHGRDYNEQFF.

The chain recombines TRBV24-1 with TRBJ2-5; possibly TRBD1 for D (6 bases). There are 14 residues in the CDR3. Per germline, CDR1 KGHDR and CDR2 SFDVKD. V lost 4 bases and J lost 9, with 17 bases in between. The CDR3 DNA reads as TGTGCCACCAGTGAAGGGGGTTACCCCGGCGCCCAGTACTTC. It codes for CATSEGGYPGAQYF.

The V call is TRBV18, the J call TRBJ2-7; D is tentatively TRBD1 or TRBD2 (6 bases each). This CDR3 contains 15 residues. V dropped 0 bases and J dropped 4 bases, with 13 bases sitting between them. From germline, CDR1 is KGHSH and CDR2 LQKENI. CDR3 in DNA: TGTGCCAGCTCACCACCTTCGGGGGCCGGATACGAGCAGTACTTC. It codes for CASSPPSGAGYEQYF.

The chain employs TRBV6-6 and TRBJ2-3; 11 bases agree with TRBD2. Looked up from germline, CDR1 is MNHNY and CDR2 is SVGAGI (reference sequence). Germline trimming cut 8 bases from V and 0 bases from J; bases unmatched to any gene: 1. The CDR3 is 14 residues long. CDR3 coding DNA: TGTGCCAGCGGGACTAGCGGTAGCACAGATACGCAGTATTTT. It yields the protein CASGTSGSTDTQYF.

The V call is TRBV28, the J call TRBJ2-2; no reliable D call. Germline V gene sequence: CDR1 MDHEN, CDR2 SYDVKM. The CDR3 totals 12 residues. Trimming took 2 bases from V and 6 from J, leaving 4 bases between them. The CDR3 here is CASSLPAGELFF. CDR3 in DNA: TGTGCCAGCAGTTTACCCGCCGGGGAGCTGTTTTTT.

The CDR3: CASSSIGQGSYEQYF. CDR3 sequence (DNA): TGTGCCAGCAGTTCGATCGGACAGGGATCTTACGAGCAGTACTTC. J is TRBJ2-7 and V is TRBV28, with 8 bases lining up with TRBD1. The germline gives CDR1 MDHEN, CDR2 SYDVKM. This CDR3 is built from 15 residues. V lost 4 bases to trimming and J lost 4 bases; unmatched junction nucleotides: 9.